This is a list of T cell receptor beta chains from one sample in a study of T cells in Graves' hyperthyroidism and ophthalmopathy. MiXCR, run by TCRdb on the multiplex PCR reads, gives a single entry per CDR3 protein. The sample contains approximately 600,000 distinct CDR3 sequences, around 20% of which appear only once. Sample: blood. The receptors were gathered from a man aged 30 to 39 with Graves' ophthalmopathy. The CDR3 runs from the conserved cysteine through the conserved F or W. Fields, in order: D gene, V gene, CDR3 length, J gene, CDR3 protein. A D gene is named only where the DNA matches it firmly.

>-|TRBV19|12|TRBJ1-1
CASTRLNTEAFF
>-|TRBV28|12|TRBJ1-5
CASGWGGQPQHF
>TRBD1|TRBV7-9|18|TRBJ1-1
CATQPNTRDRGMYTEAFF
>-|TRBV5-1|16|TRBJ2-1
CASSLSSGLVYNEQFF
>-|TRBV11-2|15|TRBJ1-5
CASSRGPGSNQPQHF
>-|TRBV18|14|TRBJ2-7
CASSPGAPSYEQYF
>-|TRBV19|13|TRBJ2-1
CASSASRLAEQFF
>TRBD1|TRBV20-1|14|TRBJ2-1
CSARSRTGGVQGFF
>-|TRBV20-1|13|TRBJ2-5
CSASDGPPGAQYF
>-|TRBV25-1|19|TRBJ1-1
CASSDFLDPGLGVNTEAFF
>TRBD1|TRBV6-2/TRBV6-3|15|TRBJ2-1
CASKRTGTGYNEQFF
>-|TRBV5-1|13|TRBJ2-7
CASSLGIADEQYF
>TRBD1|TRBV28|14|TRBJ2-7
CASRQTGTGVEQYF
>TRBD2|TRBV3-1|14|TRBJ2-2
CASSPSGTTGELFF
>TRBD1|TRBV11-2|16|TRBJ1-1
CASSTLQGALNTEAFF
>TRBD1|TRBV28|14|TRBJ1-1
CASITQGAGTEAFF
>TRBD1|TRBV5-1|17|TRBJ1-3
CASSLEGGPGPGNTIYF
>TRBD1|TRBV11-1|16|TRBJ2-7
CASSLPRQGPSYEQYF
>TRBD1|TRBV28|16|TRBJ1-6
CASSLPGDSHNSPLHF
>-|TRBV7-2|15|TRBJ2-1
CASSLGQGPYNEQFF
>-|TRBV30|12|TRBJ1-1
CAGRGMNTEAFF
>-|TRBV5-1|16|TRBJ2-3
CASSPEATSGTDTQYF
>-|TRBV2|13|TRBJ2-7
CASSVQGDYEQYF
>TRBD2|TRBV3-1|17|TRBJ2-1
CASTPKGLAGTRGEQFF
>-|TRBV6-2/TRBV6-3|14|TRBJ2-3
CASSSLTSTDTQYF
>TRBD1|TRBV18|14|TRBJ1-5
CASSPQTGIQPQHF
>-|TRBV30|13|TRBJ2-7
CAWAPGPSYEQYF
>-|TRBV7-2|14|TRBJ1-1
CASSRNRVNTEAFF